The 21 T cell receptor beta chains given below trace back to one sample, sequenced in a study of T cell responses to AZD1222 COVID-19 vaccine. Assay used: immunoSEQ multiplex PCR; TCRdb lists only in-frame clones, some missing. Counted here are 150,000 to 160,000 clones, about 88% occurring once; the ten biggest clones make up 6.9%. Specimen: peripheral blood, collected after recovery from COVID-19. The source is an adult who had recovered from COVID-19.

V usage is TRBV6-6 and J usage is TRBJ1-3, with D unclear. V was shortened by 5 bases and J by 3 bases, with 20 bases between the two germline ends. CDR3 size: 17 residues. Germline CDR1 MNHNY, CDR2 SVGAGI (reference sequence). The CDR3 DNA follows: TGTGCCAGCAGTCTATCAGCTGGAGACATAGGTGGAAACACCATATATTTT. Translated: CASSLSAGDIGGNTIYF.

This clone has only a few counts. V is TRBV5-1 and J is TRBJ2-2, with 9 bases fitting TRBD1. The CDR3 contains 14 residues. Germline-derived CDR1 and CDR2 are SGHRS and YFSETQ. V lost 3 bases to trimming and J lost 5 bases; unmatched junction nucleotides: 2. The CDR3 here is CASSYRGQTGELFF. As DNA, the CDR3 is TGCGCCAGCAGCTACAGGGGGCAGACCGGGGAGCTGTTTTTT. Drawing the rest from reference TRBV5-1 and TRBJ2-2, the complete variable domain is KAGVTQTPRYLIKTRGQQVTLSCSPISGHRSVSWYQQTPGQGLQFLFEYFSETQRNKGNFPGRFSGRQFSNSRSEMNVSTLELGDSALYLCASSYRGQTGELFFGEGSRLTVL.

The chain recombines TRBV7-2 with TRBJ1-1; D is ambiguous. Germline CDR1 reads SGHTA; CDR2 reads FQGNSA. V dropped 6 bases and J dropped 2 bases, with 10 bases sitting between them. The CDR3 sequence is 13 residues long. CDR3 loop: CASSQSQNTEAFF. In DNA form, the CDR3 reads TGTGCCAGCAGTCAAAGCCAAAACACTGAAGCTTTCTTT.

The CDR3 DNA sequence: TGTGCCAGCAGCCATGGAGACGTACTCCGTGGCTACACCTTC. Its translation is CASSHGDVLRGYTF. The chain has TRBV5-4 and TRBJ1-2, with D unclear. Germline V gene lookup returns CDR1 SGHNT and CDR2 YYREEE (reference sequence). The V and J ends lost 4 bases and 7 bases respectively, with 17 bases between them. The CDR3 runs 14 residues.

This clone was detected only once. The chain couples TRBV7-9 to TRBJ2-1; TRBD1 might be the D (6 bases). Germline V CDR1 and CDR2: SEHNR, FQNEAQ (reference sequence). The CDR3 covers 13 residues. The germline V and J ends were trimmed by 6 bases and 13 bases, with 19 bases remaining between them. CDR3 residues: CASRNLTGQPQFF. CDR3 nucleotides: TGTGCCAGCAGAAACCTCACGGGACAACCTCAGTTCTTC.

J is TRBJ1-5 and V is TRBV3-1 (or the pseudogene TRBV3-2); TRBD1 aligns across 8 bases. V dropped 1 base and J dropped 12; count of bases not matched to a gene: 8. The CDR3 loop spans 14 amino acids. Germline assignment: CDR1 LGHDT and CDR2 YNNKEL (reference sequence). The chain's CDR3 is CASSQGTGYLVQHF. As DNA, the CDR3 is TGTGCCAGCAGCCAAGGGACAGGGTATTTGGTCCAGCATTTT.

The rearrangement joins TRBV7-9 to TRBJ1-5; D is unresolved. The CDR3 is made up of 15 amino acids. V lost 6 bases, J lost 2 bases, and 14 bases lay in between. Germline V gene data show CDR1 as SEHNR and CDR2 as FQNEAQ (reference sequence). The CDR3 DNA reads TGTGCCAGCAGGTCGGCGGTACAGCGCAATCAGCCCCAGCATTTT. Protein sequence: CASRSAVQRNQPQHF.

The chain uses TRBV7-2 and TRBJ1-4; 9 positions agree with TRBD1. The CDR3 spans 15 residues. Trimming removed 1 base from V and 7 bases from J; junction bases left unmatched: 4. In germline, CDR1 is SGHTA, CDR2 FQGNSA. The CDR3 sequence: CASSLGDRVFEKLFF. The CDR3 DNA reads as TGTGCCAGCAGCTTAGGGGACAGGGTATTTGAAAAACTGTTTTTT.

The V gene is TRBV5-1, the J gene TRBJ2-5, with D tentatively TRBD1 or TRBD2 (6 bases each). V was pared by 0 bases and J by 5 bases, with 14 bases between. The germline CDR1 and CDR2 sequences are SGHRS and YFSETQ. This CDR3 region has 15 residues. The CDR3 spells CASSLVGGGGETQYF. The CDR3 bases are TGCGCCAGCAGCTTGGTTGGGGGCGGAGGGGAGACCCAGTACTTC.

The chain has TRBV11-1 and TRBJ1-1; unclear D gene. This CDR3 has 14 residues. Trimming removed 3 bases at V and 2 bases at J, with 10 bases between. Looked up from germline, CDR1 is SGHAT and CDR2 is FQDESV (reference sequence). CDR3: CASSLAQRNTEAFF. The CDR3 DNA is TGTGCCAGCAGCTTGGCTCAGAGAAACACTGAAGCTTTCTTT.

The V call is TRBV7-2, the J call TRBJ2-2; the match to TRBD1 covers 7 bases. V shed 2 bases, J shed 9 bases, and the junction held 9 bases outside the gene matches. CDR1 and CDR2 (germline): SGHTA, FQGNSA. This CDR3 has 15 residues. The CDR3 DNA reads as TGTGCCAGCAGCTTATTAGGGGGCAGCGGCAGGGAGCTGTTTTTT. Encoded protein: CASSLLGGSGRELFF.

This clone was recorded only once. This chain connects TRBV7-9 to TRBJ1-2; D remains ambiguous. The CDR3 extends over 18 amino acids. The germline gives CDR1 SEHNR, CDR2 FQNEAQ (reference sequence). Trimming took off 5 bases at V and 4 bases at J, with 26 bases between the two ends. The chain's CDR3 is CASSPSVMLSGFGYGYTF. The CDR3 DNA is TGTGCCAGCAGCCCCTCCGTTATGCTGTCGGGGTTTGGCTATGGCTACACCTTC.

The genes are TRBV7-2 and TRBJ2-7; D tentatively fits TRBD1 or TRBD2 (6 bases each). Per germline, CDR1 SGHTA and CDR2 FQGNSA. CDR3 length: 15 residues. V lost 6 bases and J lost 1, with 16 bases in between. CDR3 sequence (DNA): TGTGCCAGCAGTTGGAGGAGGGGGTCGTCCTACGAGCAGTACTTC. Amino acids: CASSWRRGSSYEQYF.

This chain uses TRBV28 with TRBJ1-3, with 9 bases that match TRBD1. After removal of 1 base from V and 2 bases from J, the junction contained 3 bases not matched to a gene. CDR1 MDHEN and CDR2 SYDVKM come from the germline V gene. This CDR3 contains 16 residues. CDR3 bases: TGTGCCAGCAGTTTATCGGACAGGGGCGCTGGAAACACCATATATTTT. This translates into CASSLSDRGAGNTIYF.

The V and J genes are TRBV18 and TRBJ1-1; 7 bases are a match to TRBD1. Trimming at V came to 3 bases and at J to 3 bases, leaving 10 bases not matched to a gene. Germline CDR1 reads KGHSH; CDR2 reads LQKENI. The CDR3 extends over 16 amino acids. CDR3 loop: CASSPTTGRGDTEAFF. DNA of the CDR3: TGTGCCAGCTCACCGACGACAGGGCGGGGAGACACTGAAGCTTTCTTT.

The table lists this clone with a count of one. This chain links TRBV3-1 (or the pseudogene TRBV3-2) with TRBJ1-4, with TRBD1 matching over 8 bases. The V segment lost 2 bases and the J segment 10 bases; nucleotides outside the gene matches: 12. Germline V gene sequence: CDR1 LGHDT, CDR2 YNNKEL (reference sequence). The CDR3 contains 16 residues. The CDR3 loop is CASSQPSTGARLKLFF. Here the CDR3 DNA reads TGTGCCAGCAGCCAACCGTCGACAGGGGCTAGACTAAAACTGTTTTTT.

The chain has TRBV5-1 and TRBJ2-1, with 7 bases aligning to TRBD2. Germline CDR1 is SGHRS and CDR2 is YFSETQ. Trimming took 6 bases from V and 4 from J; bases not matched to a gene: 10. The CDR3 extends over 15 amino acids. CDR3 protein: CASNRHTSEYNEQFF. In DNA form, the CDR3 reads TGCGCCAGCAACCGACACACTAGCGAGTACAATGAGCAGTTCTTC.

As DNA, the CDR3 is TGTGCCAGCAGCTCCAGCCGAACCGGGAGGGGCCACTATGAGCAGTTCTTC. This encodes CASSSSRTGRGHYEQFF. This chain uses TRBV7-9 with TRBJ2-1, with TRBD2 identical over 8 bases. The germline V gene encodes CDR1 SEHNR and CDR2 FQNEAQ (reference sequence). The CDR3 has 17 residues. V lost 4 bases, J lost 8 bases, and 16 bases stayed unmatched.

The J gene is TRBJ2-1, the V gene TRBV4-2, with 10 bases lining up with TRBD2. Germline CDR1 is LGHNA and CDR2 is YNFKEQ. CDR3 size: 16 residues. V lost 0 bases to trimming and J lost 5 bases; unmatched junction nucleotides: 4. The chain's CDR3 is CASSQDTAGGDNEQFF. For the CDR3, the DNA is TGTGCCAGCAGCCAAGATACAGCGGGGGGGGACAATGAGCAGTTCTTC.

The rearrangement uses TRBV21-1 and TRBJ1-6. TRBV21-1 is labeled a pseudogene. The CDR3 length is 12 residues. As DNA, the CDR3 is TGTGCCAGCAGCAGGGGGGGCTCACCCCTCCACTTT. Its protein is CASSRGGSPLHF.

The chain has TRBV5-1 and TRBJ1-3, with D maybe TRBD1 (5 bases). This CDR3 region has 16 residues. CDR1 is SGHRS, CDR2 YFSETQ, per germline. With 3 bases removed from V and 1 base from J, the gap between germline ends came to 14 bases. The CDR3 DNA follows: TGCGCCAGCAGCTCGGATAGAGGACAATCTGGAAACACCATATATTTT. Its protein product is CASSSDRGQSGNTIYF. Using reference TRBV5-1 and TRBJ1-3 for the parts outside the CDR3, the full variable domain is KAGVTQTPRYLIKTRGQQVTLSCSPISGHRSVSWYQQTPGQGLQFLFEYFSETQRNKGNFPGRFSGRQFSNSRSEMNVSTLELGDSALYLCASSSDRGQSGNTIYFGEGSWLTVV.